This T cell receptor beta chain was identified in a study of T cell responses to AZD1222 COVID-19 vaccine. General observations from the study: Repertoire sampling occurred only after the peak T cell response. The study reported that nearly half of spike-specific TCRs target unmutated variant regions.

On this clone itself: Its specificity is not known.

The germline V gene has CDR1 MDHEN and CDR2 SYDVKM. V was cut by 5 bases and J by 4 bases, with 18 bases left in between. CDR3 size: 16 residues. The table came from immunoSEQ multiplex PCR; TCRdb's copy has only in-frame clones and leaves some out. The sample holds some 99,000 clones, about nine tenths seen once. This clonotype was sampled from an adult who received the AZD1222 COVID-19 vaccine. The chain carries TRBV28 and TRBJ1-5; the D gene is possibly TRBD1 (5 bases). Sequencing used peripheral blood, obtained 28 days after the second AZD1222 dose. The CDR3 DNA sequence: TGTGCCAGCAGTCCCTCCGAAAGGGGCGAAAATCAGCCCCAGCATTTT. This sequence encodes CASSPSERGENQPQHF. Full variable domain (rest looked up from reference TRBV28 and TRBJ1-5): DVKVTQSSRYLVKRTGEKVFLECVQDMDHENMFWYRQDPGLGLRLIYFSYDVKMKEKGDIPEGYSVSREKKERFSLILESASTNQTSMYLCASSPSERGENQPQHFGDGTRLSIL.